This is a list of T cell receptor beta chains from one sample in a study of CD8+CD57+ T cells in acquired aplastic anemia. TCRdb called the reads again in MiXCR, with one record for every CDR3 protein. The table shows 150,000 to 200,000 distinct CDR3 sequences, with 45% to 55% occurring only once. Sequencing was carried out using sorted CD4+, CD8+, or CD8+CD57+ T cells (not recorded which) from PBMCs. The receptors stem from a human donor with aplastic anemia. Each CDR3 is given with its conserved first and last residue. Each record gives: J gene, clone size, D gene, V gene, CDR3 protein, CDR3 DNA. D genes are given only for firm matches. Size tells how often a clone was seen (once, few, many) or the class of an expanded clone, and some rows leave it out.

TRBJ2-7 | - | - | TRBV5-4 | CASSSDPNGYEQYF | TGTGCCAGCAGCTCAGACCCCAACGGGTACGAGCAGTACTTC
TRBJ2-3 | many | TRBD2 | TRBV7-3 | CASSLTASGSTDTQYF | TGTGCCAGCAGCTTAACGGCTAGCGGCAGCACAGATACGCAGTATTTT
TRBJ1-5 | many | - | TRBV19 | CASKGDYNQPQHF | TGTGCCAGTAAGGGAGACTACAATCAGCCCCAGCATTTT
TRBJ1-1 | - | - | TRBV30 | CACDRLNTGAFF | TGTGCCTGTGACAGGTTGAATACTGGAGCTTTCTTT
TRBJ2-3 | once | - | TRBV10-3 | CATRDTYTDTQYF | TGTGCCACCCGGGACACTTACACAGATACGCAGTATTTT
TRBJ2-1 | few | - | TRBV30 | CAWRGGSEQFF | TGTGCCTGGAGAGGGGGGAGTGAGCAGTTCTTC
TRBJ2-5 | many | - | TRBV29-1 | CSVASGGTQYF | TGCAGCGTTGCTTCTGGGGGGACCCAGTACTTC
TRBJ1-4 | many | - | TRBV9 | CASSVAAGGNEKLFF | TGTGCCAGCAGCGTAGCAGCCGGGGGGAATGAAAAACTGTTTTTT
TRBJ1-5 | many | - | TRBV9 | CASSVLDTEQPQHF | TGTGCCAGCAGCGTATTGGACACGGAGCAGCCCCAGCATTTT
TRBJ1-1 | once | - | TRBV7-9 | CASRTDRSNTEAFF | TGTGCCAGCAGGACGGACAGATCTAACACTGAAGCTTTCTTT
TRBJ1-1 | - | - | TRBV20-1 | CSARDRSLGMNTEAFF | TGCAGTGCTAGAGATCGTAGCCTGGGGATGAACACTGAAGCTTTCTTT
TRBJ2-5 | many | - | TRBV5-1 | CASSLGQGAETQYF | TGCGCCAGCAGCTTGGGTCAGGGAGCAGAGACCCAGTACTTC
TRBJ2-7 | few | TRBD1 | TRBV7-9 | CASSLRDRADEQYF | TGTGCCAGCAGCCTCCGGGACAGGGCCGACGAGCAGTACTTC
TRBJ1-5 | - | TRBD1 | TRBV12-3/TRBV12-4 | CASSLGTGLSNQPQHF | TGTGCCAGCAGTTTAGGGACAGGCCTAAGCAATCAGCCCCAGCATTTT
TRBJ1-1 | - | TRBD1 | TRBV20-1 | CSPRQGNTEAFF | TGCAGTCCACGACAGGGGAACACTGAAGCTTTCTTT
TRBJ2-2 | many | TRBD1 | TRBV7-9 | CASRLDRGRDTGELFF | TGTGCCAGCAGGTTAGACAGGGGGCGAGACACCGGGGAGCTGTTTTTT
TRBJ2-1 | many | TRBD2 | TRBV9 | CASSVDPGGPYNEQFF | TGTGCCAGCAGCGTAGACCCGGGAGGGCCCTACAATGAGCAGTTCTTC
TRBJ1-1 | - | - | TRBV29-1 | CSVDRGNTEAFF | TGCAGCGTTGACAGAGGGAACACTGAAGCTTTCTTT
TRBJ1-2 | once | TRBD1 | TRBV10-3 | CASRGTGTSNYGYTF | TGTGCCAGCCGAGGGACAGGCACATCGAACTATGGCTACACCTTC
TRBJ2-2 | - | - | TRBV25-1 | CASSLGLGELFF | TGTGCCAGCAGCTTAGGGCTGGGGGAGCTGTTTTTT
TRBJ2-7 | - | TRBD1 | TRBV19 | CALRTGSYYEQYF | TGTGCTTTGCGGACAGGCTCCTACTACGAGCAGTACTTC
TRBJ2-7 | - | - | TRBV2 | CASKNEADSSYEQYF | TGTGCCAGCAAAAATGAGGCCGATAGCTCCTACGAGCAGTACTTC